The 12 T cell receptor beta chains below were found in one sample sequenced in a study of blood T cell repertoires in COVID-19. Sequencing used immunoSEQ multiplex PCR; TCRdb keeps in-frame clones, though not all of them. The sample lists over 150,000 clones, roughly 82% occurring once. Sequenced: PBMCs or T cells enriched from blood (not recorded which). Receptor source: a man aged 35 to 55 who had recovered from COVID-19.

The chain links TRBV28 to TRBJ1-1, with no clear D. The V gene lost 3 bases and the J gene lost 7 bases, with 12 bases spanning the gap. The CDR3 loop spans 13 amino acids. Germline V lookup: CDR1 MDHEN, CDR2 SYDVKM. CDR3 sequence: CASSFVAGLEAFF. In nucleotides, the CDR3 is TGTGCCAGCAGTTTCGTGGCAGGCCTTGAAGCTTTCTTT.

V is TRBV27 and J is TRBJ2-7, with TRBD2 matching 9 bases. V dropped 3 bases and J dropped 3; count of bases not matched to a gene: 3. Germline values: CDR1 MNHEY, CDR2 SMNVEV (reference sequence). This CDR3 has 14 residues. CDR3 residues: CASSFASGNYEQYF. The CDR3 DNA is TGTGCCAGCAGTTTTGCTAGCGGGAACTACGAGCAGTACTTC.

The chain is built from TRBV19 and TRBJ1-1; no clear D. Trimming pared 7 bases from V and 0 bases from J, leaving 18 bases between. The V gene's germline CDR1 is LNHDA and CDR2 SQIVND (reference sequence). CDR3 length equals 16 residues. The chain's CDR3 is CASTSRSAGLNTEAFF. The DNA for the CDR3 is TGTGCCAGTACCTCTCGTTCGGCAGGTCTGAACACTGAAGCTTTCTTT.

The chain links TRBV6-6 to TRBJ2-7; 9 nucleotides line up with TRBD1. Germline V gives CDR1 MNHNY, CDR2 SVGAGI (reference sequence). The CDR3 extends over 15 amino acids. The V gene end was trimmed by 2 bases and the J gene end by 0 bases; junction bases not matched to a gene: 2. Here the CDR3 reads CASSYPGQGSYEQYF. The CDR3 nucleotides read TGTGCCAGCAGTTACCCGGGACAGGGCTCCTACGAGCAGTACTTC.

This clone came up once. This chain connects TRBV13 to TRBJ2-5; D is ambiguous. CDR1 and CDR2 (germline): PRHDT, FYEKMQ (reference sequence). This CDR3 comprises 15 residues. V lost 2 bases and J lost 3, with 13 bases in between. The CDR3 is CASSLTQAIKETQYF. CDR3 nucleotides: TGTGCCAGCAGCTTAACTCAGGCTATAAAAGAGACCCAGTACTTC. The full variable domain, in which reference TRBV13 and TRBJ2-5 provide the parts outside the CDR3, is AAGVIQSPRHLIKEKRETATLKCYPIPRHDTVYWYQQGPGQDPQFLISFYEKMQSDKGSIPDRFSAQQFSDYHSELNMSSLELGDSALYFCASSLTQAIKETQYFGPGTRLLVL.

The V and J genes are TRBV4-3 and TRBJ2-3; no clear D. This CDR3 comprises 15 residues. Trimming stripped 0 bases from V and 0 bases from J, with 7 bases between. CDR1 and CDR2 (germline): LGHNA, YSLEER. In nucleotides, the CDR3 is TGCGCCAGCAGCCAAGAGGGCTTAAGCACAGATACGCAGTATTTT. It is translated as CASSQEGLSTDTQYF.

This clone was picked up one time. The chain has TRBV30 and TRBJ2-4; 7 bases agree with TRBD1. From germline, CDR1 is GTSNPN and CDR2 SVGIG (reference sequence). The CDR3 runs to 14 residues. The V and J ends lost 5 bases and 0 bases, in that order; junction bases with no gene match: 4. CDR3 in amino acids: CAWSTGVAKNIQYF. CDR3 coding DNA: TGTGCCTGGTCCACAGGGGTAGCCAAAAACATTCAGTACTTC. Complete variable domain (other parts from reference TRBV30 and TRBJ2-4): SQTIHQWPATLVQPVGSPLSLECTVEGTSNPNLYWYRQAAGRGLQLLFYSVGIGQISSEVPQNLSASRPQDRQFILSSKKLLLSDSGFYLCAWSTGVAKNIQYFGAGTRLSVL.

The rearrangement links TRBV23-1 to TRBJ1-3; no reliable D call. TRBV23-1 is labeled an ORF, and its function is uncertain. This CDR3 region has 12 residues. V lost 2 bases to trimming and J lost 4 bases, with 3 bases between them. CDR3 in amino acids: CASSQQGNTIYF. Written as DNA, the CDR3 is TGCGCCAGCAGTCAACAAGGAAACACCATATATTTT.

CDR3 in amino acids: CAIIPSDSGNTIYF. Here the CDR3 DNA reads TGTGCCATCATCCCATCAGACTCTGGAAACACCATATATTTT. The chain uses TRBV10-3 and TRBJ1-3, with D uncertain. V lost 7 bases, J lost 0 bases, and 10 bases lay in between. The CDR3 consists of 14 residues. Germline loops: CDR1 ENHRY, CDR2 SYGVKD.

CDR3 DNA: TGTGCCAGCAGCGTAGGTCCTAACAGCGAAGCTTTCTTT. Its translation is CASSVGPNSEAFF. The rearrangement uses TRBV9 and TRBJ1-1; the D is unclear. V was trimmed by 0 bases and J by 8 bases, leaving 11 bases between them. The CDR3 spans 13 residues. Germline CDR1 SGDLS, CDR2 YYNGEE. The complete variable domain, with remaining parts taken from reference TRBV9 and TRBJ1-1, reads DSGVTQTPKHLITATGQRVTLRCSPRSGDLSVYWYQQSLDQGLQFLIQYYNGEERAKGNILERFSAQQFPDLHSELNLSSLELGDSALYFCASSVGPNSEAFFGQGTRLTVV.

The chain recombines TRBV19 with TRBJ2-5, with D unresolved. This CDR3 has 12 residues. V lost 3 bases to trimming and J lost 5 bases, with 7 bases between them. Germline CDR1 reads LNHDA; CDR2 reads SQIVND (reference sequence). The CDR3 loop is CASSISRETQYF. CDR3 DNA: TGTGCCAGTAGTATCTCGAGGGAGACCCAGTACTTC.

The V gene is TRBV11-1, the J gene TRBJ2-3; unclear D gene. Germline V gene lookup returns CDR1 SGHAT and CDR2 FQDESV (reference sequence). V was shortened by 4 bases and J by 2 bases, with 10 bases between the two germline ends. The CDR3 contains 14 residues. CDR3 DNA sequence: TGTGCCAGCAGCTCCGGTCTTGCCACAGATACGCAGTATTTT. This codes for CASSSGLATDTQYF.